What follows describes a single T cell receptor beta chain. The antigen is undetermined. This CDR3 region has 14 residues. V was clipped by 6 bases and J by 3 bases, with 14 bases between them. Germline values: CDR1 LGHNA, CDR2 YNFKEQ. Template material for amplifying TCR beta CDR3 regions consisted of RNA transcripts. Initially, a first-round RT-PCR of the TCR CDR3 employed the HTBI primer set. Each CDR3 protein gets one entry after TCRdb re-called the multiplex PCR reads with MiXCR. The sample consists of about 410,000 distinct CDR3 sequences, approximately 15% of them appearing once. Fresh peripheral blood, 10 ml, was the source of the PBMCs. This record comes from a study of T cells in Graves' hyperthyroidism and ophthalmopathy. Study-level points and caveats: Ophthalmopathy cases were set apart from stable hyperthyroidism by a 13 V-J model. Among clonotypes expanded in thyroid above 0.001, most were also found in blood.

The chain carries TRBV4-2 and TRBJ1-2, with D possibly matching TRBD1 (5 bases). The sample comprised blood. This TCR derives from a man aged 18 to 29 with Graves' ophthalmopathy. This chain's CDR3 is CASRGEGLHYGYTF. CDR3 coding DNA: TGTGCCAGCAGAGGGGAGGGACTGCACTATGGCTACACCTTC.